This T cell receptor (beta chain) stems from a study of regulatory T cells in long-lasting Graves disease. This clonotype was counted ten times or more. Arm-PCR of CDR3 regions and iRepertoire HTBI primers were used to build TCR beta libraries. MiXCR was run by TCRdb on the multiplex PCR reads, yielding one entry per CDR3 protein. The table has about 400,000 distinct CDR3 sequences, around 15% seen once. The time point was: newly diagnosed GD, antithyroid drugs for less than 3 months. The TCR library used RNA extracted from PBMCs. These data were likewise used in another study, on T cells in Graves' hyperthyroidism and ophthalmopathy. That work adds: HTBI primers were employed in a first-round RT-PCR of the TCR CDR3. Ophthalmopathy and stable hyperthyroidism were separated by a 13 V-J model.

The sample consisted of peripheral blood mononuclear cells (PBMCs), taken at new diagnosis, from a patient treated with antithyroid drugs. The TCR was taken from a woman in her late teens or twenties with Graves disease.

CDR3: CASSQDTGDHNEQFF. The CDR3 DNA reads TGTGCCAGCAGCCAAGATACCGGGGACCACAATGAGCAGTTCTTC. This sequence joins TRBV4-2 and TRBJ2-1, with D perhaps matching TRBD1 or TRBD2 (5 bases each). The V gene's germline CDR1 is LGHNA and CDR2 YNFKEQ. V was pared by 0 bases and J by 5 bases, with 11 bases between. The CDR3 extends over 15 amino acids.